The T cell receptor (beta chain) described here comes from a study of spatial heterogeneity in lung cancer. Study overall: Combinations of a unique TCR and a UMI were tallied in raw reads, and on average each appeared more than ten times.

CDR1 and CDR2 from the germline V gene are SEHNR and FQNEAQ (reference sequence). This CDR3 region has 16 residues. Trimming took 8 bases from V and 4 from J; bases not matched to a gene: 14. Individually, TCR cDNA molecules were each labelled with a unique molecular identifier. A single record per CDR3 protein comes from TCRdb applying MiXCR to the 5' RACE reads. The sample includes approximately 44,000 distinct CDR3 sequences, roughly 15% of them seen just once. The time point was: sample taken at primary tumor resection. Unsorted whole RNA samples from tumor, nontumor lung or frozen PBMC were sequenced. Samples were obtained from approximately 72 donors, all untreated early-stage non-small cell lung cancer patients.

Sequenced here: PBMCs, sampled at surgery. J is TRBJ2-3 and V is TRBV7-9, with 8 bases fitting TRBD2. This receptor was identified in a male donor with early-stage non-small cell lung cancer. CDR3 loop: CASVRDRAGVSDTQYF. The CDR3 nucleotides are TGTGCCAGCGTCCGGGATCGAGCGGGAGTGTCAGATACGCAGTATTTT.